The 25 T cell receptor beta chains below come from one sample, sequenced in a study of T cells in Graves' hyperthyroidism and ophthalmopathy. Template material for amplifying TCR beta CDR3 regions consisted of RNA transcripts. HTBI primers were the set used in a first-round RT-PCR of the TCR CDR3. Using its own MiXCR run on the multiplex PCR reads, TCRdb lists one record per CDR3 protein. The sample carries roughly 630,000 distinct CDR3 sequences, approximately 14% recorded once. Sample: blood. These receptors all stem from a woman aged 30 to 39 with Graves' hyperthyroidism.

This chain uses TRBV19 with TRBJ1-1; 7 bases are a match to TRBD1. Germline values: CDR1 LNHDA, CDR2 SQIVND (reference sequence). After removal of 3 bases from V and 3 bases from J, the junction contained 4 bases not matched to a gene. The CDR3 contains 14 residues. CDR3 sequence (DNA): TGTGCCAGTAGTATGGGAACAGGGGACACTGAAGCTTTCTTT. Amino acids: CASSMGTGDTEAFF.

This clonotype was counted many times. The chain links TRBV13 to TRBJ2-5; 7 nucleotides agree with TRBD1. There are 13 residues in the CDR3. With V trimmed by 5 bases and J by 3 bases, 3 bases remained unmatched. CDR1 and CDR2 (germline): PRHDT, FYEKMQ (reference sequence). In DNA form, the CDR3 reads TGTGCCAGCAGCCTCGGGACAGAAGAGACCCAGTACTTC. Translating it yields CASSLGTEETQYF.

This rearrangement joins TRBV11-2 to TRBJ2-1; D is perhaps TRBD2 (5 bases). This CDR3 region has 15 residues. Germline CDR1 reads SGHAT; CDR2 reads FQNNGV. V shed 5 bases and J shed 3 bases, with 14 bases lying between them. CDR3 loop: CASSLYLAIYNEQFF. The DNA for the CDR3 is TGTGCCAGCAGCCTATACCTAGCAATCTACAATGAGCAGTTCTTC.

This clonotype was counted ten times or more. V and J are TRBV5-1 and TRBJ1-5; D is uncertain. The CDR3 runs to 13 residues. The germline gives CDR1 SGHRS, CDR2 YFSETQ. With 4 bases removed from V and 4 bases from J, the gap between germline ends came to 9 bases. CDR3 in DNA: TGCGCCAGCAGCCTGAATATAAATCAGCCCCAGCATTTT. Amino acid sequence: CASSLNINQPQHF.

The rearrangement links TRBV4-1 to TRBJ2-2; TRBD1 is a possible D gene (7 bases). CDR3 size: 17 residues. The V end was cut by 0 bases, the J end by 5 bases, with 16 bases between. Germline-derived CDR1 and CDR2 are MGHRA and YSYEKL. In nucleotides, the CDR3 is TGCGCCAGCAGCCAAGATTGGGTTCCAGGGGGGACCGGGGAGCTGTTTTTT. Its protein product is CASSQDWVPGGTGELFF.

This clonotype was seen many times. The rearrangement joins TRBV6-1 to TRBJ2-1, with a possible D match to TRBD2 (6 bases). This CDR3 region has 17 residues. V was shortened by 5 bases and J by 2 bases, with 19 bases between the two germline ends. Germline V CDR1 and CDR2: MNHNS, SASEGT. The CDR3 region has the DNA TGTGCCAGCAGTCCCCGGGGAGGCGAATCCACCTACAATGAGCAGTTCTTC. Translating it yields CASSPRGGESTYNEQFF.

In its sample, this clonotype was seen many times. The V call is TRBV7-2, the J call TRBJ2-7; 9 bases agree with TRBD1. The junction had 10 bases not matched to a gene; V was cut back by 1 base and J by 0 bases. From germline, CDR1 is SGHTA and CDR2 FQGNSA. This CDR3 contains 18 residues. The CDR3 spells CASSLVPPGTGSSYEQYF. In DNA form, the CDR3 reads TGTGCCAGCAGCTTAGTCCCCCCCGGGACAGGGAGCTCCTACGAGCAGTACTTC.

This clonotype was picked up a small number of times. The chain has TRBV9 and TRBJ1-2; D is uncertain. The V gene's germline CDR1 is SGDLS and CDR2 YYNGEE. CDR3 length: 13 amino acids. Trimming shortened V by 3 bases and J by 6 bases, and 12 bases separated the two germline ends. DNA for the CDR3: TGTGCCAGCAGCGCCAGATACTCGGATGGCTACACCTTC. Translation gives CASSARYSDGYTF.

This clonotype turned up a few times. The rearrangement joins TRBV6-2 or TRBV6-3 to TRBJ2-7; D not resolved. Trimming removed 2 bases from V and 0 bases from J, with 14 bases in between. Looked up from germline, CDR1 is MNHEY and CDR2 is SVGEGT. This CDR3 spans 16 amino acids. The CDR3 coding sequence is TGTGCCAGCAGTTACCCAATAGCACAGTTCTCCTACGAGCAGTACTTC. It specifies CASSYPIAQFSYEQYF.

This clonotype was observed many times. This chain joins TRBV5-1 and TRBJ2-3; possibly TRBD1 or TRBD2 for D (7 bases each). This CDR3 is built from 14 residues. Germline CDR1 reads SGHRS; CDR2 reads YFSETQ. The V end was cut by 4 bases, the J end by 8 bases, with 17 bases between. CDR3 loop: CASSLGGTEVTQYF. The DNA for the CDR3 is TGCGCCAGCAGCCTGGGAGGGACAGAAGTTACGCAGTATTTT.

The chain is built from TRBV9 and TRBJ2-3, with a possible D match to TRBD2 (6 bases). CDR3 size: 14 residues. Per germline, CDR1 SGDLS and CDR2 YYNGEE. V was cut by 4 bases and J by 4 bases, with 13 bases left in between. CDR3: CASSSGPGADTQYF. CDR3 nucleotides: TGTGCCAGCAGCTCAGGACCGGGGGCAGATACGCAGTATTTT.

This clonotype was found many times. The chain joins TRBV6-1 to TRBJ2-2, with 7 bases fitting TRBD2. Germline assignment: CDR1 MNHNS and CDR2 SASEGT. The CDR3 totals 16 residues. V was pared by 4 bases and J by 0 bases, with 5 bases of the junction left unmatched. CDR3 region: CASSVAGEANTGELFF. The CDR3 bases are TGTGCCAGCAGTGTGGCGGGAGAGGCGAACACCGGGGAGCTGTTTTTT.

The rearrangement uses TRBV27 and TRBJ2-1; 8 bases match TRBD2. The CDR3 is 16 amino acids. Germline lookup yields CDR1 MNHEY and CDR2 SMNVEV (reference sequence). Trimming removed 5 bases from V and 2 bases from J; junction bases left unmatched: 8. The CDR3 nucleotides are TGTGCCAGCAGTACACGACTAGCGAAAGCCTACAATGAGCAGTTCTTC. Translating it yields CASSTRLAKAYNEQFF.

This clonotype has just a few counts. J is TRBJ1-2 and V is TRBV29-1, with 7 bases aligning to TRBD1. The CDR3 contains 11 residues. Germline V gene sequence: CDR1 SQVTM, CDR2 ANQGSEA. Trimming removed 2 bases from V and 7 bases from J; junction bases left unmatched: 1. DNA for the CDR3: TGCAGCGTTGAACAGGGGGGTGGCTACACCTTC. As protein: CSVEQGGGYTF.

The chain combines TRBV7-9 with TRBJ2-1, with TRBD2 identical over 8 bases. This CDR3 comprises 15 residues. From germline, CDR1 is SEHNR and CDR2 FQNEAQ (reference sequence). Trimming removed 2 bases from V and 6 bases from J; junction bases left unmatched: 6. In DNA, the CDR3 is TGTGCCAGCAGCTTACCTAGCGGGCCTACCAATGAGCAGTTCTTC. Its translation is CASSLPSGPTNEQFF.

This clonotype has a count of ten or more. The chain employs TRBV12-3 or TRBV12-4 and TRBJ1-4; D gene uncertain. This CDR3 has 14 residues. Trimming pared 6 bases from V and 6 bases from J, leaving 14 bases between. As DNA, the CDR3 is TGTGCCAGCAGCGTCAGGTACCTCTATGAAAAACTGTTTTTT. It encodes CASSVRYLYEKLFF.

At least ten counts were recorded for this clonotype. J is TRBJ2-6 and V is TRBV6-1, with a tentative D call TRBD1 (5 bases). Between the trimmed V and J ends, which lost 7 bases and 2 bases, there was a span of 12 bases. The CDR3 is 15 amino acids. The germline V gene has CDR1 MNHNS and CDR2 SASEGT. CDR3 amino acids: CASTNLGAGANVLTF. The CDR3 DNA reads TGTGCCAGCACCAACTTAGGGGCTGGGGCCAACGTCCTGACTTTC.

V gene TRBV2 combines with J gene TRBJ1-5, with D hard to call. Trimming took 6 bases from V and 0 from J, leaving 6 bases between them. Germline loops: CDR1 SNHLY, CDR2 FYNNEI. This CDR3 has 13 residues. CDR3 sequence: CASRPNSNQPQHF. In DNA, the CDR3 is TGTGCCAGCAGACCCAATAGCAATCAGCCCCAGCATTTT.

This clonotype was seen a handful of times. The chain employs TRBV29-1 and TRBJ2-5, with unresolved D. CDR1 is SQVTM, CDR2 ANQGSEA, per germline. Trimming left V 5 bases short and J 2 bases short, with 9 bases between. This CDR3 region has 12 residues. The CDR3 is CSVRSGQETQYF. In DNA form, the CDR3 reads TGCAGCGTTAGGAGTGGGCAAGAGACCCAGTACTTC.

This clonotype was observed at least ten times. The J gene is TRBJ2-7, the V gene TRBV5-5; no clear D gene. CDR1 is SGHKS, CDR2 YYEKEE, per germline (reference sequence). Between the trimmed V and J ends, which lost 3 bases and 1 base, there was a span of 11 bases. CDR3 length: 14 amino acids. The CDR3 sequence is CASSSDFWSYEQYF. CDR3 DNA sequence: TGTGCCAGCAGCTCCGACTTTTGGTCCTACGAGCAGTACTTC. The whole variable domain, filled in from reference TRBV5-5 and TRBJ2-7, reads DAGVTQSPTHLIKTRGQQVTLRCSPISGHKSVSWYQQVLGQGPQFIFQYYEKEERGRGNFPDRFSARQFPNYSSELNVNALLLGDSALYLCASSSDFWSYEQYFGPGTRLTVT.

This clonotype was recorded at least ten times. Written as DNA, the CDR3 is TGCGCCAGCAGCAAAGACAATGAGCAGTTCTTC. It translates to CASSKDNEQFF. The V gene is TRBV5-1, the J gene TRBJ2-1; no reliable D call. The germline V gene encodes CDR1 SGHRS and CDR2 YFSETQ. There are 11 residues in the CDR3. Trimming left V 4 bases short and J 5 bases short, with 4 bases between. Full variable domain (outside the CDR3, taken from reference TRBV5-1 and TRBJ2-1): KAGVTQTPRYLIKTRGQQVTLSCSPISGHRSVSWYQQTPGQGLQFLFEYFSETQRNKGNFPGRFSGRQFSNSRSEMNVSTLELGDSALYLCASSKDNEQFFGPGTRLTVL.

This clonotype was seen a few times. The rearrangement uses TRBV29-1 and TRBJ1-1, with D maybe TRBD1 (6 bases). The V end lost 2 bases, the J end lost 1 base, and 8 bases lay between the germline ends. Germline V lookup: CDR1 SQVTM, CDR2 ANQGSEA. CDR3 length: 13 residues. CDR3 DNA sequence: TGCAGCGTTGAAAAGGACAGGAACACTGAAGCTTTCTTT. It yields the protein CSVEKDRNTEAFF.

This clonotype appeared once. The chain uses TRBV6-5 and TRBJ2-7, with TRBD2 matching 10 bases. CDR3 length: 17 residues. J was trimmed by 4 bases and V by 0 bases; bases with no gene match: 9. Per the germline V gene, CDR1 is MNHEY and CDR2 is SVGAGI. CDR3 sequence reads: CASSYSMGASGGYEQYF. The CDR3 DNA reads TGTGCCAGCAGTTACTCGATGGGGGCTAGCGGGGGATACGAGCAGTACTTC.

At least ten counts were recorded for this clonotype. The chain combines TRBV11-2 with TRBJ2-5; TRBD2 matches 7 bases. CDR3 length equals 14 residues. After removal of 4 bases from V and 1 base from J, the junction contained 3 bases not matched to a gene. CDR1 is SGHAT and CDR2 is FQNNGV in the germline V gene. CDR3 sequence (DNA): TGTGCCAGCAGCTATGGGGGGGTCCAAGAGACCCAGTACTTC. Amino acids: CASSYGGVQETQYF.

Of note for this clonotype: This sequence may be a read error, since a much larger clone differs from it by one base. The chain couples TRBV5-1 to TRBJ2-3; the match to TRBD2 covers 11 bases. With 5 bases clipped from V and 5 bases from J, the junction kept 4 bases outside the gene matches. Germline V gene lookup returns CDR1 SGHRS and CDR2 YFSETQ. The CDR3 covers 14 residues. This chain's CDR3 is CASSSGGAGDTQYF. The CDR3 nucleotides read TGCGCCAGCAGTAGCGGGGGGGCCGGAGATACGCAGTATTTT.